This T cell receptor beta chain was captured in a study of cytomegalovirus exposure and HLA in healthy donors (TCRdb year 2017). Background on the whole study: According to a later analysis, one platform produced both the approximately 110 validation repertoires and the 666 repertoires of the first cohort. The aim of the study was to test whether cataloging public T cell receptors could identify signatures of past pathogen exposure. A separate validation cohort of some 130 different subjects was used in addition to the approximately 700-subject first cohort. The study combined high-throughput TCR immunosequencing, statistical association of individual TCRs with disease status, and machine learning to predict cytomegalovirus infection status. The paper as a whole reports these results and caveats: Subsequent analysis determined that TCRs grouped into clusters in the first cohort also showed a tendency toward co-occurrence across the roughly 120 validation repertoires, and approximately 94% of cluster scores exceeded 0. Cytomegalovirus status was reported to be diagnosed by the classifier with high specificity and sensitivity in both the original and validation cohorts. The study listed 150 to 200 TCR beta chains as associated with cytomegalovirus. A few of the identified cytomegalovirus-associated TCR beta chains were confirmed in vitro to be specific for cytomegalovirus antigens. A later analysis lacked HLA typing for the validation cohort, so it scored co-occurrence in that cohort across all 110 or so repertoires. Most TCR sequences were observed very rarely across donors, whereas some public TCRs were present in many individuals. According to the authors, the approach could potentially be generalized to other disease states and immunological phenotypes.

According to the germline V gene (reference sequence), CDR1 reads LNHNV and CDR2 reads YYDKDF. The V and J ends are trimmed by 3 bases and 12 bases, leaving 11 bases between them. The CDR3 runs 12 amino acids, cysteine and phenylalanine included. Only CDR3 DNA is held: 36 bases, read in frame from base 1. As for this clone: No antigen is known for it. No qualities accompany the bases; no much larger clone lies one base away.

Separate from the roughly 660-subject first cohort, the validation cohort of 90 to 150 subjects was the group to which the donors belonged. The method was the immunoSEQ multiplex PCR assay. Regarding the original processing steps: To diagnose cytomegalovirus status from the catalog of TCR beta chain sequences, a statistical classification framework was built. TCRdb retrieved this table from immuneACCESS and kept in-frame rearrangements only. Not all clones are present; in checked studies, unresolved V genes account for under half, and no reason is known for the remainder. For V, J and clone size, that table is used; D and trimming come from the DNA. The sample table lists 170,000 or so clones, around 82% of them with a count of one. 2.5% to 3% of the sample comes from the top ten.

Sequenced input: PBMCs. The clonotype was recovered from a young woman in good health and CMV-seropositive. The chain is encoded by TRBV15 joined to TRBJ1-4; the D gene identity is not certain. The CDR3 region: CATSSIGLELFF. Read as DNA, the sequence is TGTGCCACCAGCAGCATCGGACTTGAACTGTTTTTT.